A selection of T cell receptor beta chains follows, all from one sample in a study of T-cell memory formation after mild COVID-19. TCRdb re-called the 5' RACE reads through MiXCR, storing one row per CDR3 protein. The sample records about 190,000 distinct CDR3 sequences, approximately 16% being singletons. Material: PBMCs or a T cell subset sorted from them (not recorded which). These receptors originate from an adult woman who had mild COVID-19 (a few samples of this study predate the infection). Cell type and time point are not known. Both conserved end residues are part of each CDR3. A D gene is named only where the DNA matches it firmly. Only some rows state a clone size, as once, few, many or a class for expanded clones.

DNA: TGTGCCAGCAGCTTACAAGCGGGGTTCTCCTACGAGCAGTACTTC; CDR3: CASSLQAGFSYEQYF; J: TRBJ2-7; V: TRBV7-2; D: TRBD2; size: many
DNA: TGTGCCAGCAGAGTCAGTCAGGGCTATGAGCAGTTCTTC; CDR3: CASRVSQGYEQFF; J: TRBJ2-1; V: TRBV11-2; D: -; size: -
DNA: TGTGCCAGCAGCTTGGGACCGCTAAACACTGAAGCTTTCTTT; CDR3: CASSLGPLNTEAFF; J: TRBJ1-1; V: TRBV7-3; D: -; size: few
DNA: TGTGCCAGCAGTTACTTTCCTCGGACAATGAGGGGCGAGCAGTACTTC; CDR3: CASSYFPRTMRGEQYF; J: TRBJ2-7; V: TRBV6-2/TRBV6-3; D: -; size: many
DNA: TGCAGCGTCCAAAGGACAGGAAGGGTGGATGGCTACACCTTC; CDR3: CSVQRTGRVDGYTF; J: TRBJ1-2; V: TRBV29-1; D: TRBD1; size: many
DNA: TGCGCCAGCAGCCAAGATCGGAGGACAGAAGCTTTCTTT; CDR3: CASSQDRRTEAFF; J: TRBJ1-1; V: TRBV4-3; D: -; size: few
DNA: TGTGCCAGCAGCCCAAATCGGGGGCCGTACGAGCAGTACTTC; CDR3: CASSPNRGPYEQYF; J: TRBJ2-7; V: TRBV7-3; D: -; size: -
DNA: TGCGCCAGCAGCCGCGCGGACAGGGGGCGAACCCTAAACATTCAGTACTTC; CDR3: CASSRADRGRTLNIQYF; J: TRBJ2-4; V: TRBV5-1; D: TRBD1; size: few
DNA: TGTGCCACGGGGGACGGGAACACAGATACGCAGTATTTT; CDR3: CATGDGNTDTQYF; J: TRBJ2-3; V: TRBV24-1; D: -; size: -
DNA: TGTGCCAGCACCCAGGGACGGATCCTGTACTTC; CDR3: CASTQGRILYF; J: TRBJ2-7; V: TRBV12-3/TRBV12-4; D: -; size: -
DNA: TGTGCCAGCAGCTTAAGCGGGGGGACAGGGCATGGTGAGCAGTTCTTC; CDR3: CASSLSGGTGHGEQFF; J: TRBJ2-1; V: TRBV7-9; D: -; size: few
DNA: TGTGCCAGCAGTTACGCCACGGACAGGGTTCTCTACAATGAGCAGTTCTTC; CDR3: CASSYATDRVLYNEQFF; J: TRBJ2-1; V: TRBV6-6; D: TRBD1; size: few
DNA: TGTGCCAGCAGCTTAGTCCACGGGGGGATGGAGACCCAGTACTTC; CDR3: CASSLVHGGMETQYF; J: TRBJ2-5; V: TRBV7-9; D: TRBD2; size: many
DNA: TGTGCCAGCAGGAGAGGACTAGCGGGAGTCTCGGAGCAGTTCTTC; CDR3: CASRRGLAGVSEQFF; J: TRBJ2-1; V: TRBV11-2; D: TRBD2; size: few
DNA: TGCGCCAGCAGCTTGGACGGCGGGGGGCATGGGCCCCAGCATTTT; CDR3: CASSLDGGGHGPQHF; J: TRBJ1-5; V: TRBV5-1; D: -; size: -
DNA: TGTGCCAGCAGCCGAAATACGGGTATTGGCACTGAAGCTTTCTTT; CDR3: CASSRNTGIGTEAFF; J: TRBJ1-1; V: TRBV7-2; D: -; size: -
DNA: TGTGCCAGCAGCCTCCCAGATACGCAGTATTTT; CDR3: CASSLPDTQYF; J: TRBJ2-3; V: TRBV6-2/TRBV6-3; D: -; size: -
DNA: TGTGCCAGCAGCAACCCCCGAGCGGGGGCGCTCGGGTCTCTCTACGAGCAGTACTTC; CDR3: CASSNPRAGALGSLYEQYF; J: TRBJ2-7; V: TRBV12-3/TRBV12-4; D: TRBD2; size: many
DNA: TGTGCCAGCAGCCCGGACAGGGGTGCCAAAAACATTCAGTACTTC; CDR3: CASSPDRGAKNIQYF; J: TRBJ2-4; V: TRBV5-6; D: TRBD1; size: many
DNA: TGTGCCAGCACCACCGGGACAGGGGTCTATGGCTACACCTTC; CDR3: CASTTGTGVYGYTF; J: TRBJ1-2; V: TRBV7-2; D: TRBD1; size: many
DNA: TGCAGCGTTACAGGGAGCACAGATACGCAGTATTTT; CDR3: CSVTGSTDTQYF; J: TRBJ2-3; V: TRBV29-1; D: -; size: -
DNA: TGTGCCAGCAGTCCTAGCGGGGGGGTAGAGACCCAGTACTTC; CDR3: CASSPSGGVETQYF; J: TRBJ2-5; V: TRBV7-6; D: TRBD2; size: few
DNA: TGTGCCATCAGCCGAGACACCAAACGGGACACTGAAGCTTTCTTT; CDR3: CAISRDTKRDTEAFF; J: TRBJ1-1; V: TRBV10-3; D: -; size: -
DNA: TGTGCCAGCTCACCACAGGGGGCCGGGACTGAAGCTTTCTTT; CDR3: CASSPQGAGTEAFF; J: TRBJ1-1; V: TRBV18; D: TRBD1; size: many
DNA: TGCGCCAGCGGCGAGGGGGCGCGGGCCAACGTCCTGACTTTC; CDR3: CASGEGARANVLTF; J: TRBJ2-6; V: TRBV5-1; D: TRBD1; size: few
DNA: TGTGCCACCAGCAGACCTTACCCCTGGAACACCATATATTTT; CDR3: CATSRPYPWNTIYF; J: TRBJ1-3; V: TRBV15; D: -; size: -
DNA: TGCAGTGCTAGAGCTCCAGAGGACTTCCGACTTCTTCGCACAGATACGCAGTATTTT; CDR3: CSARAPEDFRLLRTDTQYF; J: TRBJ2-3; V: TRBV20-1; D: -; size: few
DNA: TGTGCCAGCAGACGTGCTAGTCAAATTGAGCAGTTCTTC; CDR3: CASRRASQIEQFF; J: TRBJ2-1; V: TRBV6-2/TRBV6-3; D: -; size: once
DNA: TGTGCCAGCAGTTCTCGTTCGCTCGGGCAGTTCTTC; CDR3: CASSSRSLGQFF; J: TRBJ2-1; V: TRBV12-3/TRBV12-4; D: -; size: -
DNA: TGTGCCAGCAGCTTAGCTAGCGGGAGGGCCGGGAATGAGCAGTTCTTC; CDR3: CASSLASGRAGNEQFF; J: TRBJ2-1; V: TRBV11-2; D: TRBD2; size: -
DNA: TGTGCCATCAGTTCCGGGAAAGAGCAGTACTTC; CDR3: CAISSGKEQYF; J: TRBJ2-7; V: TRBV10-3; D: -; size: -
DNA: TGCAGTGCTAGTAGTGGGGTCCAAGATACGCAGTATTTT; CDR3: CSASSGVQDTQYF; J: TRBJ2-3; V: TRBV20-1; D: -; size: -
DNA: TGTGCCAGCAATGGACAGGAGATGAACACTGAAGCTTTCTTT; CDR3: CASNGQEMNTEAFF; J: TRBJ1-1; V: TRBV6-2/TRBV6-3; D: TRBD1; size: many
DNA: TGTGCCAGCAGCTCTACCGGGACTAGCGGGGGAGGGGCAGAGACCCAGTACTTC; CDR3: CASSSTGTSGGGAETQYF; J: TRBJ2-5; V: TRBV5-6; D: TRBD2; size: few
DNA: TGTGCCAGCAGTTCGCGGAATAGCGAAAAACTGTTTTTT; CDR3: CASSSRNSEKLFF; J: TRBJ1-4; V: TRBV12-3/TRBV12-4; D: -; size: many
DNA: TGCAGTGCTAGAGATCTGGGGGCGTACAATGAGCAGTTCTTC; CDR3: CSARDLGAYNEQFF; J: TRBJ2-1; V: TRBV20-1; D: -; size: -
DNA: TGTGCCAGCATCACCCAGGGCGGCACTGAAGCTTTCTTT; CDR3: CASITQGGTEAFF; J: TRBJ1-1; V: TRBV6-5; D: -; size: few
DNA: TGTGCCAGCAGTCCGACTAGCGGGGGCTTTGGGCAGTACTTC; CDR3: CASSPTSGGFGQYF; J: TRBJ2-7; V: TRBV25-1; D: TRBD2; size: -
DNA: TGTGCCAGCAGCTCCCAGGTTGGGGGGAGCGAGCAGTACTTC; CDR3: CASSSQVGGSEQYF; J: TRBJ2-7; V: TRBV7-2; D: -; size: few
DNA: TGTGCCAGCAGCGCCCGAATCAGGGAGGGTGAGCAGTTCTTC; CDR3: CASSARIREGEQFF; J: TRBJ2-1; V: TRBV9; D: TRBD2; size: few
DNA: TGTGCCAGCTCGACAGGGATAAGCTCCTACGAGCAGTACTTC; CDR3: CASSTGISSYEQYF; J: TRBJ2-7; V: TRBV3-1; D: TRBD1; size: -
DNA: TGTGCCAGCAGTGACCCCCACACTAGTCCCTCAGGAGTTGGGCAGTTCTTC; CDR3: CASSDPHTSPSGVGQFF; J: TRBJ2-1; V: TRBV12-3/TRBV12-4; D: -; size: few
DNA: TGCAGTGCTGGGCTTGGCGGGGGGCCAGGTGAGCAGTTCTTC; CDR3: CSAGLGGGPGEQFF; J: TRBJ2-1; V: TRBV20-1; D: TRBD2; size: few
DNA: TGCGCCAGCAGCCAAGATACGGGCTCCTACAATGAGCAGTTCTTC; CDR3: CASSQDTGSYNEQFF; J: TRBJ2-1; V: TRBV4-3; D: -; size: many
DNA: TGTGCCAGCTCACCCACCCGGACTAGCGGCTCCTACGAGCAGTACTTC; CDR3: CASSPTRTSGSYEQYF; J: TRBJ2-7; V: TRBV18; D: TRBD2; size: once
DNA: TGTGCCAGCAGACCTCAAAGCGGGGCTGGCGGGGAGCTGTTTTTT; CDR3: CASRPQSGAGGELFF; J: TRBJ2-2; V: TRBV11-3; D: TRBD2; size: many
DNA: TGCGCCAGCAGCCGGGACAGGGGGCCTGGCGAGCAGTACTTC; CDR3: CASSRDRGPGEQYF; J: TRBJ2-7; V: TRBV5-1; D: TRBD1; size: few
DNA: TGTGCCAGCAGTCCACGTTGGGGACAGGGGTTCCACGTGGTTCAGTACTTC; CDR3: CASSPRWGQGFHVVQYF; J: TRBJ2-4; V: TRBV12-3/TRBV12-4; D: TRBD1; size: -
DNA: TGCGCCAGCAGCCAAGAGGTGGGGGGCGTAGGAGCGCTCCGCGACAGGGAGCAGTTCTTC; CDR3: CASSQEVGGVGALRDREQFF; J: TRBJ2-1; V: TRBV4-3; D: -; size: -
DNA: TGTGCCAGCAGATTGGCCGGCAGGGCGGATGAAAAACTGTTTTTT; CDR3: CASRLAGRADEKLFF; J: TRBJ1-4; V: TRBV5-6; D: -; size: -
DNA: TGTGCCAGCAGCTTGAGGGGACAAGAGACCCAGTACTTC; CDR3: CASSLRGQETQYF; J: TRBJ2-5; V: TRBV9; D: -; size: many
DNA: TGTGCCAGCAGGCGAGACAGGGGAATGAACACTGAAGCTTTCTTT; CDR3: CASRRDRGMNTEAFF; J: TRBJ1-1; V: TRBV2; D: TRBD1; size: few
DNA: TGTGCCAGCAGTACCGGGACAAGGAGACTCCGGGAGACCCAGTACTTC; CDR3: CASSTGTRRLRETQYF; J: TRBJ2-5; V: TRBV6-2/TRBV6-3; D: -; size: -
DNA: TGTGCCAGCCTGCTCACCCTTGACCCCTGGAGTAGCACAGATACGCAGTATTTT; CDR3: CASLLTLDPWSSTDTQYF; J: TRBJ2-3; V: TRBV2; D: -; size: -
DNA: TGTGCCAGCAGAAGAGCGGGTTACGAGCAGTACTTC; CDR3: CASRRAGYEQYF; J: TRBJ2-7; V: TRBV12-3/TRBV12-4; D: -; size: few
DNA: TGTGCCAGCAGTCAGGGCCTTAACACCGGGGAGCTGTTTTTT; CDR3: CASSQGLNTGELFF; J: TRBJ2-2; V: TRBV12-3/TRBV12-4; D: -; size: many
DNA: TGTGCCAGCAGCTTAAGCGGGACTCACTCCTACAATGAGCAGTTCTTC; CDR3: CASSLSGTHSYNEQFF; J: TRBJ2-1; V: TRBV7-2; D: TRBD2; size: few
DNA: TGTGCCAGCAGTCCCCTACAGGGGGCGCCTGGAAACACCATATATTTT; CDR3: CASSPLQGAPGNTIYF; J: TRBJ1-3; V: TRBV2; D: TRBD1; size: -
DNA: TGCGCCAGCAGCTTGGAGGGACAGGGTTATGGCTACACCTTC; CDR3: CASSLEGQGYGYTF; J: TRBJ1-2; V: TRBV5-1; D: TRBD1; size: -